Sequencing of this TCR beta chain was carried out in a study of blood T cells in healthy people across ages. Points from the study as a whole: With age, beta diversity per million T cells declined roughly linearly, significantly by about 37.

Through a sample-barcoded 5' primer and a J-beta primer mix, a second PCR was run for about 6 to 11 cycles. TCRdb reprocessed the 5' RACE reads with MiXCR, giving one entry per CDR3 protein. The table includes about 1,400,000 distinct CDR3 sequences, roughly 60% detected once. The CDR3 extends over 15 amino acids. CDR1 and CDR2 from the germline V gene are MGHRA and YSYEKL. It was 9.5 to 10 milliliters of peripheral blood that were drawn from each donor. With respect to this clonotype: Its antigen is unidentified.

This rearrangement joins TRBV4-1 to TRBJ2-4; a possible D gene is TRBD2 (6 bases). The J call may be wrong; the DNA end is better matched by TRBJ2-7. The sequencing sample was made of blood. The receptor comes from a man between 18 and 29 years old in good health. The CDR3 region is CASSQDPGRIYEQYF. DNA of the CDR3: TGCGCCAGCAGCCAAGACCCGGGGAGGATTTACGAGCAGTACTTC.